The next 11 T cell receptor beta chains were all read from a single sample in a study of T cell responses to AZD1222 COVID-19 vaccine. Profiled with immunoSEQ multiplex PCR; TCRdb holds only in-frame clones, not every one. The data show 72,000 or so clones, about 92% seen once. The sample in question was peripheral blood, obtained on day 0 of AZD1222 vaccination. All receptors come from an adult in good health.

The rearrangement links TRBV11-3 to TRBJ2-1, with TRBD2 matching over 13 bases. V trimming: 7 bases; J trimming: 0 bases; junction bases outside the gene matches: 12. Per germline, CDR1 SGHNT and CDR2 YENEEA. CDR3 size: 19 residues. CDR3 bases: TGTGCCAGCACCTCACTAACTAGCGGGAGGGGAAGCTCCTACAATGAGCAGTTCTTC. Translated, it gives CASTSLTSGRGSSYNEQFF. Filled out from reference TRBV11-3 and TRBJ2-1, the complete variable domain reads EAGVVQSPRYKIIEKKQPVAFWCNPISGHNTLYWYLQNLGQGPELLIRYENEEAVDDSQLPKDRFSAERLKGVDSTLKIQPAELGDSAVYLCASTSLTSGRGSSYNEQFFGPGTRLTVL.

This clone was seen once. The rearrangement uses TRBV2 and TRBJ1-1; 8 nucleotides agree with TRBD1. This CDR3 is built from 18 residues. Trimming at V came to 0 bases and at J to 5 bases, leaving 14 bases not matched to a gene. Germline CDR1 SNHLY, CDR2 FYNNEI. The CDR3 bases are TGTGCCAGCAGTGAAGCGCATAACAGGGGGGCCCCGCAAACTGAAGCTTTCTTT. Translation gives CASSEAHNRGAPQTEAFF.

This clone was detected a few times. V and J are TRBV11-2 and TRBJ2-2; possibly TRBD2 for D (6 bases). The CDR3 spans 16 residues. Per the germline V gene, CDR1 is SGHAT and CDR2 is FQNNGV. V dropped 5 bases and J dropped 7 bases, with 20 bases sitting between them. In DNA, the CDR3 is TGTGCCAGCAGCCTGGGAGGTCATACTGTTGGCGGGGAGCTGTTTTTT. This translates into CASSLGGHTVGGELFF.

The rearrangement joins TRBV2 to TRBJ2-3; 12 bases match TRBD2. The CDR3 totals 15 residues. Per germline, CDR1 SNHLY and CDR2 FYNNEI. With 5 bases clipped from V and 6 bases from J, the junction kept 6 bases outside the gene matches. The CDR3 DNA follows: TGTGCCAGCAGTAAGACTAGCGGGGGTGGGGATACGCAGTATTTT. It yields the protein CASSKTSGGGDTQYF.

V gene TRBV5-4 combines with J gene TRBJ2-3; 7 nucleotides match TRBD2. V lost 4 bases and J lost 3; bases outside the gene matches: 8. Germline V CDR1 and CDR2: SGHNT, YYREEE (reference sequence). This CDR3 has 15 residues. This chain's CDR3 is CASSPGGGGTDTQYF. CDR3 nucleotides: TGTGCCAGCAGCCCCGGCGGCGGGGGAACAGATACGCAGTATTTT.

The chain combines TRBV10-3 with TRBJ2-3, with D possibly being TRBD2 (5 bases). The V gene's germline CDR1 is ENHRY and CDR2 SYGVKD. CDR3 length: 14 residues. V shed 11 bases and J shed 2 bases, with 17 bases lying between them. CDR3 DNA sequence: TGTGCCGTCTCGGCGAACCGGGACACAGATACGCAGTATTTT. This translates into CAVSANRDTDTQYF.

This chain connects TRBV5-1 to TRBJ1-2, with D possibly TRBD1 on 6 matching bases. The germline V gene encodes CDR1 SGHRS and CDR2 YFSETQ. Trimming took 5 bases from V and 3 from J, leaving 14 bases between them. The CDR3 runs 14 residues. The CDR3 DNA is TGCGCCAGCAGATATATACAGGGTGACTATGGCTACACCTTC. Amino acids: CASRYIQGDYGYTF.

The chain joins TRBV9 to TRBJ1-5; D is unresolved. Germline CDR1 SGDLS, CDR2 YYNGEE. V was trimmed by 0 bases and J by 3 bases, leaving 4 bases between them. The CDR3 totals 13 residues. CDR3 in amino acids: CASSVDINQPQHF. In DNA form, the CDR3 reads TGTGCCAGCAGCGTAGATATCAATCAGCCCCAGCATTTT.

The rearrangement joins TRBV7-3 to TRBJ2-1; D gene uncertain. Trimming removed 5 bases from V and 0 bases from J, with 8 bases in between. The CDR3 covers 14 residues. In germline, CDR1 is SGHTA, CDR2 FQGTGA. CDR3 region: CASSLDPSYNEQFF. CDR3 in DNA: TGTGCCAGCAGCCTGGACCCCTCCTACAATGAGCAGTTCTTC.

The V call is TRBV28, the J call TRBJ1-3, with 8 positions matching TRBD1. The germline CDR1 and CDR2 sequences are MDHEN and SYDVKM. The CDR3 totals 17 residues. V lost 5 bases, J lost 7 bases, and 16 bases stayed unmatched. DNA for the CDR3: TGTGCCAGCAGTCCCGGGACAGGCGGCAACTTTTGGAACACCATATATTTT. Protein: CASSPGTGGNFWNTIYF.

Concerning this clone itself: In the same sample, other DNA sequences code for this CDR3. This rearrangement joins TRBV12-3 or TRBV12-4 to TRBJ1-4; D remains ambiguous. This CDR3 contains 11 residues. V was trimmed by 5 bases and J by 8 bases, leaving 6 bases between them. The CDR3 region has the DNA TGTGCCAGCAGTCTAGGGGAAAAACTGTTTTTT. This encodes CASSLGEKLFF.